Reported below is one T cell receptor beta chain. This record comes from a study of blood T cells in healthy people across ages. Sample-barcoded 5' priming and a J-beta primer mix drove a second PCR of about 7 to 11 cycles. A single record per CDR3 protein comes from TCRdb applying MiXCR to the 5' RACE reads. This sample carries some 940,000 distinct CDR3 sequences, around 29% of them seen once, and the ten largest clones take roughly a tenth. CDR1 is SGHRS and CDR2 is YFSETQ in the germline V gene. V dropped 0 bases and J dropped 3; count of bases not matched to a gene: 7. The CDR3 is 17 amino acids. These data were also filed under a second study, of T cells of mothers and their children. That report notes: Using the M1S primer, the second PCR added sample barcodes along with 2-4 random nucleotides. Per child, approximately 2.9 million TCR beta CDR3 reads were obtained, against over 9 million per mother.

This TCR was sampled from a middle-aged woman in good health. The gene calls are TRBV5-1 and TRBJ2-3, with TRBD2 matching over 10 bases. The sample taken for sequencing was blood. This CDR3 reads CASSLAIAGGKTDTQYF. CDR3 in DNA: TGCGCCAGCAGCTTGGCGATAGCGGGGGGCAAGACAGATACGCAGTATTTT.